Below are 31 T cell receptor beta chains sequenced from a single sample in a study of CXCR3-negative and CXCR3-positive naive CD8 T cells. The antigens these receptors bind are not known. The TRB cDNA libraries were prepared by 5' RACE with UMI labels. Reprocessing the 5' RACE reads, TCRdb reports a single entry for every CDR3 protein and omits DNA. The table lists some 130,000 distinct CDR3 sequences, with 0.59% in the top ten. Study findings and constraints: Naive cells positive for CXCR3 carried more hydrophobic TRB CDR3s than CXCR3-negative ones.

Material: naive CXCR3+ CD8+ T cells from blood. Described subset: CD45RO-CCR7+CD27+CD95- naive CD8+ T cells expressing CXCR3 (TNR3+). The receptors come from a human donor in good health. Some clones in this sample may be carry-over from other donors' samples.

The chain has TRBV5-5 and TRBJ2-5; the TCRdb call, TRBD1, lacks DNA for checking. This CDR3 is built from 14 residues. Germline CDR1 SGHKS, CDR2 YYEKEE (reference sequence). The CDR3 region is CASSSGDYPETQYF. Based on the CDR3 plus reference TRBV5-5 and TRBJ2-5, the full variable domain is DAGVTQSPTHLIKTRGQQVTLRCSPISGHKSVSWYQQVLGQGPQFIFQYYEKEERGRGNFPDRFSARQFPNYSSELNVNALLLGDSALYLCASSSGDYPETQYFGPGTRLLVL.

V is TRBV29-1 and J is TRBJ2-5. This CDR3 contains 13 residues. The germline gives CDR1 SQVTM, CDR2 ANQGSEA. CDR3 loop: CSVASRNQETQYF.

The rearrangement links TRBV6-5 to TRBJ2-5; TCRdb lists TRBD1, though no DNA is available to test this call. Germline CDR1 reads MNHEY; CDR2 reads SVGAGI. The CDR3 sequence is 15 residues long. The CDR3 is CASSSGGADHETQYF.

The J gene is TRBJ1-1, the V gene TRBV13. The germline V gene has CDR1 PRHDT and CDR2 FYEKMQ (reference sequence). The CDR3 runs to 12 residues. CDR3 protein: CASSYTNTEAFF.

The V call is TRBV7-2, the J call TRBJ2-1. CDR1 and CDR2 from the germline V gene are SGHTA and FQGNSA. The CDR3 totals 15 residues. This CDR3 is CASSLTLFQYNEQFF.

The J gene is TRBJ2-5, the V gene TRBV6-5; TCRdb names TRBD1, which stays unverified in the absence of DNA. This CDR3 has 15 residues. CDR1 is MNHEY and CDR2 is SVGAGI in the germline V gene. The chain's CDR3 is CASSYEGAYQETQYF.

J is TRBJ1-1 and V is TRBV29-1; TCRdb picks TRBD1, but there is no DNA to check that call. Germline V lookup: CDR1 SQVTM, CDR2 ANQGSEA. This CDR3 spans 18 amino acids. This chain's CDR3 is CSVADPGQGWGWNTEAFF.

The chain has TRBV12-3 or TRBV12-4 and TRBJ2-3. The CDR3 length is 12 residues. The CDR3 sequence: CASSLGRDTQYF.

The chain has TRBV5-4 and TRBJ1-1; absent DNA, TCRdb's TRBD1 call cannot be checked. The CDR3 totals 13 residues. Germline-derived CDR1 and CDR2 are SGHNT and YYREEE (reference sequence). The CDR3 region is CASSPQGSTEAFF.

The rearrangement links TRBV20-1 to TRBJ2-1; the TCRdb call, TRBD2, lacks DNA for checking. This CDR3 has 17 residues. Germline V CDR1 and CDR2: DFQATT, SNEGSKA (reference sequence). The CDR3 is CSAPGLAGGRSYNEQFF.

CDR3 region: CSARGSGGAFYEQFF. This chain uses TRBV20-1 with TRBJ2-1; the TCRdb call, TRBD2, lacks DNA for checking. CDR3 length: 15 amino acids. Germline V gene data show CDR1 as DFQATT and CDR2 as SNEGSKA (reference sequence).

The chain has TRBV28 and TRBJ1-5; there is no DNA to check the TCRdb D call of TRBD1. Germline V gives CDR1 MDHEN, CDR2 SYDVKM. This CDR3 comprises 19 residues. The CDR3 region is CASSLPVHRVSSVFQPQHF.

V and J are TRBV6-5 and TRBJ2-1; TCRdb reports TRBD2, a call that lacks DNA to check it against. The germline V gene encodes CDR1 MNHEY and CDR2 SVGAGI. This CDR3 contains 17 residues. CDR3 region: CASSAGLAGVPYNEQFF.

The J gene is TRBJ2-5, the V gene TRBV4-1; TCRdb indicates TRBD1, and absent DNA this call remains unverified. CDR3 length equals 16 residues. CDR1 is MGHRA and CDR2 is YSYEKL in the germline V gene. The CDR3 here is CASSQGYPGHQETQYF.

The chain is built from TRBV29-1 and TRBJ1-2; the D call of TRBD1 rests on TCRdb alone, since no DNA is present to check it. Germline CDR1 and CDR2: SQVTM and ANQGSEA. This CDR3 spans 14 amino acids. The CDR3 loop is CSVEDYAGGYGYTF.

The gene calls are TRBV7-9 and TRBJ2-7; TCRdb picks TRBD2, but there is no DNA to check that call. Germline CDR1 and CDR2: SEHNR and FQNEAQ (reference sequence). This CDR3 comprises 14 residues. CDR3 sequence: CASSLGGSGYEQYF.

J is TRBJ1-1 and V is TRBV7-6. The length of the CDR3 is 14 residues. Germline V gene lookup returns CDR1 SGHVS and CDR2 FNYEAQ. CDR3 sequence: CASSLSAGWTEAFF. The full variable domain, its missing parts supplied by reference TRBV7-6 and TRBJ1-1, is GAGVSQSPRYKVTKRGQDVALRCDPISGHVSLYWYRQALGQGPEFLTYFNYEAQQDKSGLPNDRFSAERPEGSISTLTIQRTEQRDSAMYRCASSLSAGWTEAFFGQGTRLTVV.

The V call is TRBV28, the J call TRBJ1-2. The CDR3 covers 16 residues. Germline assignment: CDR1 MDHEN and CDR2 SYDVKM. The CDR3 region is CASSLLYDPRDYGYTF.

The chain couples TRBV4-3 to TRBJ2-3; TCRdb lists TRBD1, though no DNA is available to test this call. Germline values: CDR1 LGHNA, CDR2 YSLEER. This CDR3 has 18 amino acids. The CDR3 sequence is CASSQSYGTLDSTDTQYF.

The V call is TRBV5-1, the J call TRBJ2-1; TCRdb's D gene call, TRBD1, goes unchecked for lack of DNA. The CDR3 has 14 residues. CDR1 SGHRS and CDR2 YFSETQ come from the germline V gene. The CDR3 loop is CASADRGAINEQFF.

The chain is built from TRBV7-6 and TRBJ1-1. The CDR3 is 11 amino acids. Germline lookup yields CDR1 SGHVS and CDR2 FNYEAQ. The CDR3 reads CASSPSLEAFF.

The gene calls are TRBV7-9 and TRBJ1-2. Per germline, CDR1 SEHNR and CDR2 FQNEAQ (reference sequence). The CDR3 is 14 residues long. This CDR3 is CASSDLVDPNGYTF. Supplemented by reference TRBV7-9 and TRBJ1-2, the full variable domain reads DTGVSQNPRHKITKRGQNVTFRCDPISEHNRLYWYRQTLGQGPEFLTYFQNEAQLEKSRLLSDRFSAERPKGSFSTLEIQRTEQGDSAMYLCASSDLVDPNGYTFGSGTRLTVV.

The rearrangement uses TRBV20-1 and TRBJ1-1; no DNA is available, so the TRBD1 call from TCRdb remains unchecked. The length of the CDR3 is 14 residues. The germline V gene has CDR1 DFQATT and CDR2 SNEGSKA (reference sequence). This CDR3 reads CSATTGGGHTEAFF.

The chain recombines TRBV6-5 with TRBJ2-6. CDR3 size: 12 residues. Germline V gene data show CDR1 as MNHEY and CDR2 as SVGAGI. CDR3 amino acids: CASTNEANVLTF.

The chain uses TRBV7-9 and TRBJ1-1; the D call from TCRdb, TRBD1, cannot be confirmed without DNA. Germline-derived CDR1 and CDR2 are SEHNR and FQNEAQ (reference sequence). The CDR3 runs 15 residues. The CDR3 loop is CASSSREQQNTEAFF.

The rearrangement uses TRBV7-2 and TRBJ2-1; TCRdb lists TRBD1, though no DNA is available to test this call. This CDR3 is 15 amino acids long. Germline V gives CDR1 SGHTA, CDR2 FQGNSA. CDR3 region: CASSLGGGSYNEQLF.

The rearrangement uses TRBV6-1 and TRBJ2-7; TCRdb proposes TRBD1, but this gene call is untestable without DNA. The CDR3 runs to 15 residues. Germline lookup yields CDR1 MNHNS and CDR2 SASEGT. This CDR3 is CASSEYHGGAYEQYF.

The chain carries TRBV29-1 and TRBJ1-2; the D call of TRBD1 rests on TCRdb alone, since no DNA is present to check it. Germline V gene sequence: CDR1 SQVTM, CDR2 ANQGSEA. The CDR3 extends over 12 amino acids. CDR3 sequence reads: CSVEQGDYGYTF.

CDR3 protein: CASSSLLGTDTQYF. V is TRBV7-2 and J is TRBJ2-3. CDR1 SGHTA and CDR2 FQGNSA come from the germline V gene. This CDR3 is built from 14 residues.

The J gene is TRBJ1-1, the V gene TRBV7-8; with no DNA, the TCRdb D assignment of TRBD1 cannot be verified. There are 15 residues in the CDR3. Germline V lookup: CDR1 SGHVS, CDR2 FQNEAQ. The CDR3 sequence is CASSLARQGWSEAFF.

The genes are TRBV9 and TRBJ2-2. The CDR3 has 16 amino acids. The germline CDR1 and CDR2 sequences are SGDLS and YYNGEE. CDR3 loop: CASSGQDSANTGELFF.